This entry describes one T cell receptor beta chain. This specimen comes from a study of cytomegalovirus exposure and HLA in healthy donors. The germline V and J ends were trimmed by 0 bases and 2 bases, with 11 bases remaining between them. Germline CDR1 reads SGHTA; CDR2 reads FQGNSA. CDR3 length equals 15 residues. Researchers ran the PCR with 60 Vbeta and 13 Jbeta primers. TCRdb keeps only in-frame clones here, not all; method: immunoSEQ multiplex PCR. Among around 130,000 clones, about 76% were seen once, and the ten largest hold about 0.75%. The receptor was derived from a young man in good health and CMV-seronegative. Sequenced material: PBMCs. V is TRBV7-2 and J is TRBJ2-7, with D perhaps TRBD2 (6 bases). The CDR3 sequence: CASSLASAGTYEQYF. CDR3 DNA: TGTGCCAGCAGCTTAGCGTCGGCGGGAACCTACGAGCAGTACTTC.